This T cell receptor (beta chain) was retrieved from a study of T cell responses to AZD1222 COVID-19 vaccine. Study-wide points: At baseline, seropositivity was found in only 5 to 7 AZD1222 recipients. Spike-specific TCR breadth and depth rose after two AZD1222 doses. Reportedly, nearly half the spike-specific TCRs target unmutated variant regions. Spike as a whole was targeted by vaccine-associated CD4 TCRs, dominant at 160-218 and 743-854.

The table came from immunoSEQ multiplex PCR; TCRdb's copy has only in-frame clones and leaves some out. The repertoire has 150,000 to 200,000 clones, roughly 94% of them found once; the top ten carry 5.1%. The CDR3 totals 16 residues. Germline assignment: CDR1 MGHRA and CDR2 YSYEKL. Trimming took off 0 bases at V and 0 bases at J, with 11 bases between the two ends. Details on this clone: What it binds is not known.

The sequences come from peripheral blood, collected 28 days after the second AZD1222 dose. V is TRBV4-1 and J is TRBJ1-2; perhaps TRBD1 as D (5 bases). This receptor was obtained from an adult who received the AZD1222 COVID-19 vaccine. CDR3 sequence reads: CASSQDLRGANYGYTF. The DNA for the CDR3 is TGCGCCAGCAGCCAAGATCTGAGGGGAGCTAACTATGGCTACACCTTC.